The 25 T cell receptor beta chains given below trace back to one sample, sequenced in a study of T cells in Graves' hyperthyroidism and ophthalmopathy. The CDR3 regions of TCR beta were amplified from RNA transcripts. Initially, a first-round RT-PCR of the TCR CDR3 employed the HTBI primer set. From the multiplex PCR reads, TCRdb called clonotypes with MiXCR, one entry per CDR3 protein. The table shows around 600,000 distinct CDR3 sequences, with 15% to 17% occurring only once. The source material was blood. The receptors were sampled from a woman in her thirties with Graves' hyperthyroidism.

This clonotype was recorded many times. This chain uses TRBV30 with TRBJ2-5; 8 nucleotides line up with TRBD1. V shed 5 bases, J shed 2 bases, and the junction held 10 bases outside the gene matches. CDR1 and CDR2 from the germline V gene are GTSNPN and SVGIG (reference sequence). The CDR3 is 15 residues long. The CDR3 loop is CAWSTGTGEQETQYF. CDR3 sequence (DNA): TGTGCCTGGTCGACCGGGACAGGAGAACAAGAGACCCAGTACTTC.

This clonotype was found many times. The CDR3 sequence is CASSLPFETQYF. In DNA form, the CDR3 reads TGTGCCAGCTCCCTCCCGTTTGAGACCCAGTACTTC. The rearrangement joins TRBV18 to TRBJ2-5; no firm D call. The CDR3 extends over 12 amino acids. With 6 bases removed from V and 5 bases from J, the gap between germline ends came to 10 bases. The germline gives CDR1 KGHSH, CDR2 LQKENI.

This clonotype was observed a few times. This sequence joins TRBV15 and TRBJ2-1; D not certain. CDR3 size: 18 residues. Trimming cost V 3 bases and J 3 bases, with 21 bases left between them. Germline values: CDR1 LNHNV, CDR2 YYDKDF (reference sequence). The CDR3 loop is CATSSPLLRRGNYNEQFF. The CDR3 DNA reads as TGTGCCACCAGCAGCCCCCTCCTAAGGCGTGGGAACTACAATGAGCAGTTCTTC. Based on the CDR3 plus reference TRBV15 and TRBJ2-1, the full variable domain is DAMVIQNPRYQVTQFGKPVTLSCSQTLNHNVMYWYQQKSSQAPKLLFHYYDKDFNNEADTPDNFQSRRPNTSFCFLDIRSPGLGDTAMYLCATSSPLLRRGNYNEQFFGPGTRLTVL.

This clonotype was counted many times. The chain has TRBV7-3 and TRBJ2-3; possibly TRBD1 or TRBD2 for D (6 bases each). CDR1 SGHTA and CDR2 FQGTGA come from the germline V gene. Deletions cut 5 bases from V and 3 bases from J, with 18 bases between. CDR3 size: 16 residues. The CDR3 DNA reads as TGTGCCAGCAGCCTTGTCGGGACTCAGGGGACAGATACGCAGTATTTT. This translates into CASSLVGTQGTDTQYF.

This clonotype was picked up many times. The V call is TRBV2, the J call TRBJ1-5; D unresolved. The V gene lost 2 bases and the J gene lost 0 bases, with 11 bases spanning the gap. Looked up from germline, CDR1 is SNHLY and CDR2 is FYNNEI. The CDR3 loop spans 16 amino acids. The CDR3 nucleotides read TGTGCCAGCAGTGAATATCTGGGGATTAGCAATCAGCCCCAGCATTTT. This codes for CASSEYLGISNQPQHF.

Ten or more counts support this clonotype. As DNA, the CDR3 is TGTGCCAGCAGCTGGGGAGGCTACTCCTACGAGCAGTACTTC. Encoded protein: CASSWGGYSYEQYF. The chain is built from TRBV5-6 and TRBJ2-7; D is perhaps TRBD2 (6 bases). This CDR3 region has 14 residues. CDR1 and CDR2 (germline): SGHDT, YYEEEE. V was cut by 3 bases and J by 0 bases, with 10 bases left in between.

In its sample, this clonotype was seen a few times. For the CDR3, the DNA is TGTGCCAGCAGCGAACTACAGGGTCAAGTTTCTGGGGCCAACGTCCTGACTTTC. Encoded protein: CASSELQGQVSGANVLTF. The chain has TRBV5-5 and TRBJ2-6, with D possibly matching TRBD1 (6 bases). The CDR3 contains 18 residues. V was trimmed by 4 bases and J by 1 base, leaving 18 bases between them. CDR1 and CDR2 from the germline V gene are SGHKS and YYEKEE (reference sequence).

This clonotype has a count of ten or more. This chain uses TRBV7-6 with TRBJ2-2, with 9 bases matching TRBD2. The CDR3 contains 15 residues. The V segment lost 1 base and the J segment 10 bases; nucleotides outside the gene matches: 7. The germline V gene encodes CDR1 SGHVS and CDR2 FNYEAQ. The CDR3 DNA is TGTGCCAGCAGCTTAGACGGCGGGAGGGGCGTGGAGCTGTTTTTT. Its translation is CASSLDGGRGVELFF.

With respect to this clonotype: This may be a read error, as it is one base from a much larger clone. The gene calls are TRBV20-1 and TRBJ2-1, with a tentative D call TRBD1 (6 bases). The DNA end lines up better with TRBJ2-7; the J call may be wrong. Germline V gene lookup returns CDR1 DFQATT and CDR2 SNEGSKA (reference sequence). This CDR3 comprises 13 residues. CDR3 bases: TGCAGTGCCCACGGACAGCCCTACAATGAGCAGTACTTC. Translated, it gives CSAHGQPYNEQYF.

V gene TRBV30 combines with J gene TRBJ2-6, with no clear D. Trimming left V 0 bases short and J 9 bases short, with 12 bases between. CDR1 and CDR2 (germline): GTSNPN, SVGIG (reference sequence). The CDR3 has 14 amino acids. In DNA, the CDR3 is TGTGCCTGGAGTGTAACATCCTGGGACAACGTCCTGACTTTC. Its protein product is CAWSVTSWDNVLTF.

The chain links TRBV5-1 to TRBJ2-1, with D perhaps assigned TRBD1 or TRBD2 (5 bases each). This CDR3 has 18 amino acids. V lost 0 bases and J lost 7, with 23 bases in between. Germline-derived CDR1 and CDR2 are SGHRS and YFSETQ. Here the CDR3 DNA reads TGCGCCAGCAGCTTGGTAGGCTCCGGGGCTAGTATAATTAATGAGCAGTTCTTC. Protein product: CASSLVGSGASIINEQFF.

CDR3 nucleotide sequence: TGTGCCAGCAGCAGAACGACCACGGGGGGGCATGACATTCAGTACTTC. Encoded protein: CASSRTTTGGHDIQYF. V is TRBV7-2 and J is TRBJ2-4; 8 bases agree with TRBD2. The V gene's germline CDR1 is SGHTA and CDR2 FQGNSA. V lost 5 bases and J lost 8; bases outside the gene matches: 14. The CDR3 sequence is 16 residues long.

V gene TRBV7-3 combines with J gene TRBJ2-5; no reliable D call. The germline V and J ends were trimmed by 3 bases and 6 bases, with 11 bases remaining between them. Germline V gene lookup returns CDR1 SGHTA and CDR2 FQGTGA. This CDR3 region has 13 residues. CDR3 in amino acids: CASSFNGVKTQYF. The CDR3 nucleotides read TGTGCCAGCAGCTTTAACGGTGTGAAGACCCAGTACTTC. The full variable domain, rest sourced from reference TRBV7-3 and TRBJ2-5, is GAGVSQTPSNKVTEKGKYVELRCDPISGHTALYWYRQSLGQGPEFLIYFQGTGAADDSGLPNDRFFAVRPEGSVSTLKIQRTERGDSAVYLCASSFNGVKTQYFGPGTRLLVL.

This clonotype was counted at least ten times. The chain carries TRBV5-1 and TRBJ2-3, with TRBD2 matching over 9 bases. This CDR3 contains 18 residues. The germline V gene encodes CDR1 SGHRS and CDR2 YFSETQ. Trimming at V came to 4 bases and at J to 3 bases, leaving 15 bases not matched to a gene. CDR3 in amino acids: CASSTVRVGTSKTDTQYF. CDR3 in DNA: TGCGCCAGCAGCACAGTCAGAGTAGGGACTAGCAAAACAGATACGCAGTATTTT. Full variable domain (rest looked up from reference TRBV5-1 and TRBJ2-3): KAGVTQTPRYLIKTRGQQVTLSCSPISGHRSVSWYQQTPGQGLQFLFEYFSETQRNKGNFPGRFSGRQFSNSRSEMNVSTLELGDSALYLCASSTVRVGTSKTDTQYFGPGTRLTVL.

This clonotype has a count of ten or more. The J gene is TRBJ2-7, the V gene TRBV20-1, with unresolved D. The length of the CDR3 is 10 residues. The germline CDR1 and CDR2 sequences are DFQATT and SNEGSKA (reference sequence). Between the trimmed V and J ends, which lost 6 bases and 4 bases, there was a span of 7 bases. The CDR3 reads CSARHYEQYF. DNA for the CDR3: TGCAGTGCCCGACATTACGAGCAGTACTTC.

The chain has TRBV20-1 and TRBJ1-5; a possible D gene is TRBD1 (6 bases). V lost 1 base and J 0 bases, leaving 13 bases between the germline ends. The CDR3 is 16 residues long. The germline V gene encodes CDR1 DFQATT and CDR2 SNEGSKA (reference sequence). CDR3 in DNA: TGCAGTGCTAGAGCCGGGACACCTAATAGCAATCAGCCCCAGCATTTT. Protein: CSARAGTPNSNQPQHF.

The rearrangement links TRBV19 to TRBJ1-1; 7 nucleotides agree with TRBD1. The CDR3 consists of 13 residues. From germline, CDR1 is LNHDA and CDR2 SQIVND (reference sequence). J lost 11 bases, V lost 2 bases, and 8 bases had no gene match. CDR3 protein: CASSINTGVDAFF. The DNA for the CDR3 is TGTGCCAGTAGTATAAATACAGGGGTGGACGCTTTCTTT. Supplemented by reference TRBV19 and TRBJ1-1, the full variable domain reads DGGITQSPKYLFRKEGQNVTLSCEQNLNHDAMYWYRQDPGQGLRLIYYSQIVNDFQKGDIAEGYSVSREKKESFPLTVTSAQKNPTAFYLCASSINTGVDAFFGQGTRLTVV.

The table lists this clonotype with many counts. The gene calls are TRBV7-3 and TRBJ2-1; 9 bases match TRBD2. V shed 6 bases, J shed 0 bases, and the junction held 15 bases outside the gene matches. This CDR3 has 19 amino acids. Looked up from germline, CDR1 is SGHTA and CDR2 is FQGTGA. The DNA of the CDR3 is TGTGCCAGCAGTCACGACGTAGCGGGAGCTGGCAGCTCCTACAATGAGCAGTTCTTC. Its protein product is CASSHDVAGAGSSYNEQFF.

This clonotype has a handful of counts. V usage is TRBV29-1 and J usage is TRBJ2-3, with D possibly being TRBD1 or TRBD2 (5 bases each). With 3 bases removed from V and 6 bases from J, the gap between germline ends came to 10 bases. Looked up from germline, CDR1 is SQVTM and CDR2 is ANQGSEA. The CDR3 length is 12 residues. This CDR3 reads CSVDQGPDTQYF. The CDR3 region has the DNA TGCAGCGTTGATCAGGGACCGGATACGCAGTATTTT.

This clonotype occurred a few times. The chain uses TRBV19 and TRBJ1-5; D unclear. The CDR3 spans 13 residues. Looked up from germline, CDR1 is LNHDA and CDR2 is SQIVND (reference sequence). V shed 1 base and J shed 5 bases, with 6 bases lying between them. The CDR3 sequence: CASSIGRYQPQHF. CDR3 bases: TGTGCCAGTAGTATAGGCAGATATCAGCCCCAGCATTTT.

This clonotype was counted between two and nine times. The CDR3 loop reads CATLLPGAYNEQFF. CDR3 bases: TGTGCCACCCTCCTCCCGGGGGCTTACAATGAGCAGTTCTTC. This sequence joins TRBV28 and TRBJ2-1; either TRBD1 or TRBD2 may fit D (6 bases each). Germline CDR1 and CDR2: MDHEN and SYDVKM. This CDR3 has 14 residues. The V end was cut by 10 bases, the J end by 4 bases, with 17 bases between.

On this clonotype: This sequence may be a read error, since a much larger clone differs from it by one base. This chain joins TRBV29-1 and TRBJ2-3, with 7 bases that match TRBD2. Germline values: CDR1 SQVTM, CDR2 ANQGSEA. J gave up 2 bases and V 4 bases, and 6 bases lay outside the gene matches. CDR3 length: 14 amino acids. The CDR3 nucleotides are TGCAGCGTTGTGGGTAGCGGGCTCACAGATACGCAGTATTTT. Residues: CSVVGSGLTDTQYF.

The chain combines TRBV5-1 with TRBJ1-6; 7 bases are a match to TRBD1. Germline-derived CDR1 and CDR2 are SGHRS and YFSETQ. V trimming: 4 bases; J trimming: 7 bases; junction bases outside the gene matches: 5. This CDR3 comprises 14 residues. CDR3 loop: CASSIDRANSPLHF. CDR3 bases: TGCGCCAGCAGCATCGACAGGGCCAATTCACCCCTCCACTTT.

The table lists this clonotype with a few counts. The chain combines TRBV6-2 or TRBV6-3 with TRBJ1-5, with D perhaps TRBD1 (6 bases). V dropped 1 base and J dropped 2 bases, with 6 bases sitting between them. Germline CDR1 reads MNHEY; CDR2 reads SVGEGT. CDR3 length: 14 residues. DNA for the CDR3: TGTGCCAGCAGTTACTACAGGGGCAATCAGCCCCAGCATTTT. This encodes CASSYYRGNQPQHF.

CDR3 residues: CASSGGENTEAFF. CDR3 bases: TGCGCCAGCAGCGGGGGGGAGAACACTGAAGCTTTCTTT. The V and J genes are TRBV5-1 and TRBJ1-1; D possibly corresponds to TRBD1 (5 bases). The V gene lost 4 bases and the J gene lost 1 base, with 8 bases spanning the gap. The CDR3 totals 13 residues. In germline, CDR1 is SGHRS, CDR2 YFSETQ.